This T cell receptor beta chain was found in a study of blood T cell repertoires in COVID-19. After removal of 5 bases from V and 2 bases from J, the junction contained 9 bases not matched to a gene. This CDR3 comprises 16 residues. The germline CDR1 and CDR2 sequences are SGHRS and YFSETQ. Authors' methods: Amplification of reference gene primers provided the estimated nucleated cell counts. Sequenced by immunoSEQ multiplex PCR; TCRdb stores in-frame clones only, minus some. The V and J calls and clone size come from that table; D and trimming were worked out from the DNA. In the table there are fewer than 180,000 clones, around 90% of which are singletons.

The chain has TRBV5-1 and TRBJ2-1, with TRBD1 matching 8 bases. The sequence derives from a woman aged 55-70 years with active or convalescent COVID-19. The sample comprised peripheral blood. The CDR3 sequence is CASRASGTGAYNEQFF. The CDR3 DNA reads TGCGCCAGCAGGGCCTCCGGGACAGGTGCCTACAATGAGCAGTTCTTC.